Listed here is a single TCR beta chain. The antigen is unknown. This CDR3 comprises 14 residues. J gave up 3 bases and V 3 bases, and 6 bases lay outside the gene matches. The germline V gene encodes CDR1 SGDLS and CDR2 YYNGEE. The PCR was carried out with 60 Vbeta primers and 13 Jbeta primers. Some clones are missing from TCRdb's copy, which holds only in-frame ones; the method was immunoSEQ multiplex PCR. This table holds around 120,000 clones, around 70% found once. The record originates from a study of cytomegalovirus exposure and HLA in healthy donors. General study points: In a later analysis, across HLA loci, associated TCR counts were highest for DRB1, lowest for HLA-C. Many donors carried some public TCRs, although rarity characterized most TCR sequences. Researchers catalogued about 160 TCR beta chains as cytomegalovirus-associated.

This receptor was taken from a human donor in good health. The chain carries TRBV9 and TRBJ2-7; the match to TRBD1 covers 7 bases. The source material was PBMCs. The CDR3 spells CASSATGTVYEQYF. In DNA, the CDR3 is TGTGCCAGCAGCGCTACCGGGACAGTCTACGAGCAGTACTTC.